Below, 9 T cell receptor beta chains from the same sample are listed, as sequenced in a study of human T cells and chemical hapten exposure. Time point given: pre-sensitization, week 0. Treatment denoted: therapeutic diphenylcyclopropenone sensitization with weekly scalp DPC. TCRdb used MiXCR to reprocess the RACE reads, holding one entry per CDR3 protein. The repertoire holds some 70,000 distinct CDR3 sequences, with roughly 11% as singletons. Sequenced material: whole blood, taken in connection with sensitization to the hapten diphenylcyclopropenone (DPC). These receptors were obtained from a woman aged 45-65 years with alopecia areata. Some clones in this sample may be carry-over from other donors' samples.

This clonotype was detected only a few times. The V and J genes are TRBV5-1 and TRBJ2-5, with D possibly called TRBD1 or TRBD2 (5 bases each). Germline-derived CDR1 and CDR2 are SGHRS and YFSETQ. The CDR3 spans 12 residues. Trimming removed 9 bases from V and 5 bases from J, with 14 bases in between. The CDR3 DNA is TGCGCCATCACAACTAGGGGCGAGACCCAGTACTTC. Translation gives CAITTRGETQYF.

The V gene is TRBV12-3 or TRBV12-4, the J gene TRBJ1-5; possibly TRBD1 for D (5 bases). V lost 8 bases and J lost 7, with 18 bases in between. This CDR3 comprises 14 residues. CDR3 sequence: CASSPRVREQPQHF. For the CDR3, the DNA is TGTGCCAGCTCGCCCAGGGTACGTGAACAGCCCCAGCATTTT.

This chain uses TRBV29-1 with TRBJ2-2; 9 bases align to TRBD1. The CDR3 is 13 amino acids. The V and J ends lost 7 bases and 5 bases, in that order; junction bases with no gene match: 5. Germline V CDR1 and CDR2: SQVTM, ANQGSEA. CDR3 bases: TGCAGCGACCGGGACAGGGTAACCGGGGAGCTGTTTTTT. This translates into CSDRDRVTGELFF.

V and J are TRBV20-1 and TRBJ2-1, with D possibly TRBD2 on 5 matching bases. Trimming removed 3 bases at V and 7 bases at J, with 10 bases between. The CDR3 covers 12 residues. The V gene's germline CDR1 is DFQATT and CDR2 SNEGSKA (reference sequence). CDR3 in amino acids: CSASKTINEQFF. CDR3 in DNA: TGCAGTGCTAGTAAGACTATTAATGAGCAGTTCTTC.

A remark on this clonotype: A clone one base away is much larger, so this may be a read error. The chain couples TRBV11-1 to TRBJ2-3; D is undetermined. This CDR3 is built from 13 residues. The germline V gene encodes CDR1 SGHAT and CDR2 FQDESV (reference sequence). CDR3 nucleotides: TGTGCCAGCAGCCTCCGAACCACAGATTCGCAGTATTTT. Translated: CASSLRTTDSQYF.

At least ten counts were recorded for this clonotype. The chain combines TRBV28 with TRBJ2-5, with 11 bases that match TRBD2. The germline V gene encodes CDR1 MDHEN and CDR2 SYDVKM. V lost 5 bases, J lost 4 bases, and 3 bases stayed unmatched. This CDR3 has 14 amino acids. CDR3 loop: CASSRGLAGETQYF. The DNA for the CDR3 is TGTGCCAGCAGTCGCGGACTAGCGGGAGAGACCCAGTACTTC.

In its sample, this clonotype was seen many times. The rearrangement uses TRBV28 and TRBJ2-2, with D uncertain. Germline lookup yields CDR1 MDHEN and CDR2 SYDVKM. The CDR3 is made up of 11 amino acids. V was clipped by 5 bases and J by 11 bases, with 9 bases between them. This CDR3 reads CASSGVFELFF. The CDR3, as DNA: TGTGCCAGCAGTGGGGTATTCGAGCTGTTTTTT.

Ten or more counts support this clonotype. V usage is TRBV6-4 and J usage is TRBJ1-1; perhaps TRBD1 as D (5 bases). The germline V and J ends were trimmed by 5 bases and 7 bases, with 14 bases remaining between them. Germline V gene sequence: CDR1 MRHNA, CDR2 SNTAGT. The length of the CDR3 is 13 residues. The CDR3 spells CASSPDLGLEAFF. In nucleotides, the CDR3 is TGTGCCAGCAGTCCCGATTTGGGACTTGAAGCTTTCTTT.

This clonotype was observed at least ten times. A junction boundary mismatches the germline segment, possibly from a read error. The rearrangement uses TRBV5-1 and TRBJ1-2; 7 bases are a match to TRBD1. This CDR3 region has 13 residues. Germline-derived CDR1 and CDR2 are SGHRS and YFSETQ. The CDR3: CASNLGQNYGYTF. CDR3 nucleotides: TGCGCCAGCAACTTGGGACAGAACTATGGCTACACCTTC.